Included here is one T cell receptor beta chain sequence, with context. The source of the sample is a study of shared clonotypes between healthy human individuals. CD45RO-negative, CCR7-positively selected cells formed the naive CD8 fraction, excluding terminally differentiated effector memory CD45RA+ cells. The donor population consisted of healthy HIV-negative adults with no recent acute infections or vaccinations. V lost 7 bases, J lost 0 bases, and 3 bases stayed unmatched. The CDR3 contains 14 residues. Germline V gene sequence: CDR1 MDHEN, CDR2 SYDVKM. The assay was run at deep level. In the sorted-subset replicate PCRs, 150 to 250 ng DNA, 25,000 to 30,000 T cell genomes, was used. Sequenced by immunoSEQ multiplex PCR; TCRdb stores in-frame clones only, minus some. The sample includes under 1 million clones, around 92% of them seen just once.

The sequence was collected from a man between 25 and 39 years old in good health. The V and J genes are TRBV28 and TRBJ2-1; 7 nucleotides line up with TRBD2. Material: naive CD8+ T cells sorted from blood. The CDR3 reads CASILAASYNEQFF. The CDR3 bases are TGTGCCAGCATCCTAGCGGCCTCCTACAATGAGCAGTTCTTC. The complete variable domain, with remaining parts taken from reference TRBV28 and TRBJ2-1, reads DVKVTQSSRYLVKRTGEKVFLECVQDMDHENMFWYRQDPGLGLRLIYFSYDVKMKEKGDIPEGYSVSREKKERFSLILESASTNQTSMYLCASILAASYNEQFFGPGTRLTVL.